Each of the 6 T cell receptor beta chains below was sequenced from the same sample in a study of blood T cell repertoires in COVID-19. Produced via immunoSEQ multiplex PCR; TCRdb's table is partial and in-frame only. There are 300,000 to 450,000 clones in the sample; around 85% occur only once, and 3% to 4% lies in the top ten. The sequenced sample consisted of peripheral blood. The receptors were gathered from a woman younger than 35 with acute or convalescent COVID-19.

The chain uses TRBV9 and TRBJ1-6; 8 bases agree with TRBD1. Germline CDR1 SGDLS, CDR2 YYNGEE. The V and J ends lost 2 bases and 8 bases, in that order; junction bases with no gene match: 6. The CDR3 length is 15 residues. The CDR3 region has the DNA TGTGCCAGCAGCGTGGGGGACAGGATGGATTCACCCCTCCACTTT. Protein: CASSVGDRMDSPLHF.

The V call is TRBV5-1, the J call TRBJ2-7, with D possibly matching TRBD2 (5 bases). The CDR3 runs to 12 residues. V lost 6 bases to trimming and J lost 5 bases, with 12 bases between them. Germline CDR1 reads SGHRS; CDR2 reads YFSETQ. The CDR3 DNA is TGCGCCAGCAAATCGGGGTTGGACGAGCAGTACTTC. Translated, it gives CASKSGLDEQYF.

CDR3 coding DNA: TGCGCCAGCAGCTTGCCAGAACCCGATGAAAAACTGTTTTTT. Protein: CASSLPEPDEKLFF. V usage is TRBV5-1 and J usage is TRBJ1-4, with unresolved D. V shed 1 base and J shed 6 bases, with 10 bases lying between them. CDR1 and CDR2 (germline): SGHRS, YFSETQ. The CDR3 is 14 amino acids.

This chain connects TRBV7-2 to TRBJ2-5; 9 bases fit TRBD2. This CDR3 spans 15 amino acids. V lost 2 bases, J lost 1 base, and 2 bases stayed unmatched. CDR1 SGHTA and CDR2 FQGNSA come from the germline V gene. CDR3 region: CASSLNSGGQETQYF. CDR3 bases: TGTGCCAGCAGCTTAAATAGCGGGGGCCAAGAGACCCAGTACTTC.

The rearrangement uses TRBV4-2 and TRBJ2-7, with D possibly TRBD1 on 6 matching bases. This CDR3 region has 14 residues. Trimming cost V 0 bases and J 4 bases, with 10 bases left between them. Germline CDR1 LGHNA, CDR2 YNFKEQ. In nucleotides, the CDR3 is TGTGCCAGCAGCCAAGAGCAGGGGAAATACGAGCAGTACTTC. This encodes CASSQEQGKYEQYF.

CDR3 in DNA: TGCGCCAGCAGCCAAGATCAGGGACTAGCGGGAGCTACGCAGTATTTT. It translates to CASSQDQGLAGATQYF. The chain has TRBV4-1 and TRBJ2-3, with 14 bases identical to TRBD2. The CDR3 loop spans 16 amino acids. V shed 0 bases and J 8 bases; nucleotides not matched to a gene: 4. The germline gives CDR1 MGHRA, CDR2 YSYEKL.